A selection of T cell receptor beta chains follows, all from one sample in a study of T cells in Graves' hyperthyroidism and ophthalmopathy. MiXCR was run by TCRdb on the multiplex PCR reads, yielding one entry per CDR3 protein. Here the sample spans roughly 350,000 distinct CDR3 sequences, approximately 13% being singletons. Sequenced: blood. The receptors come from a middle-aged woman with Graves' ophthalmopathy. The CDR3 runs from the conserved cysteine through the conserved F or W. D genes are given only for firm matches. Rows give clone size only sometimes, using once, few, many, or a class for an expanded clone.

D	V	size	J	DNA	CDR3
.	TRBV20-1	.	TRBJ2-1	TGCAGTGCTACTAGCGCCATCAATGAGCAGTTCTTC	CSATSAINEQFF
.	TRBV11-2	.	TRBJ1-2	TGTGCCAGCAGCTCTCGGATTAACTATGGCTACACCTTC	CASSSRINYGYTF
.	TRBV12-3/TRBV12-4	many	TRBJ2-7	TGTGCCAGCAGTTTAGAAGAGTACGAGCAGTACTTC	CASSLEEYEQYF
.	TRBV6-2/TRBV6-3	many	TRBJ2-7	TGTGCCAGCAGTTACCGGGCAGCATACGAGCAGTACTTC	CASSYRAAYEQYF
.	TRBV19	many	TRBJ1-5	TGTGCCAGTAGTAGATCACAGGGTAGCAATCAGCCCCAGCATTTT	CASSRSQGSNQPQHF
.	TRBV4-1	.	TRBJ2-1	TGCGCCAGCAGCCAAGCCGCCTACAATGAGCAGTTCTTC	CASSQAAYNEQFF
TRBD1	TRBV3-1	.	TRBJ2-7	TGTGCCAGCAGCCAAGACTGGACAGGAGGCTACGAGCAGTACTTC	CASSQDWTGGYEQYF
.	TRBV11-2	many	TRBJ1-1	TGTGCCAGCAGTTACGGAAACACTGAAGCTTTCTTT	CASSYGNTEAFF
TRBD1	TRBV20-1	few	TRBJ1-2	TGCAGTCCAAGAGGCCCAGGGGGTATAAGCTACACCTTC	CSPRGPGGISYTF
TRBD2	TRBV14	.	TRBJ2-1	TGTGCCAGCAGCCAGCCGACTAGCGGGGCCGTCAATGAGCAGTTCTTC	CASSQPTSGAVNEQFF
.	TRBV7-8	.	TRBJ2-5	TGTGCCAGCCAAAACTGGGGCCTCGTGGCAGGGAATGAACTTGAGACCCAGTACTTC	CASQNWGLVAGNELETQYF
.	TRBV10-3	many	TRBJ1-4	TGTGCCATTGGGTCTTCAGAACATGAAAAACTGTTTTTT	CAIGSSEHEKLFF
TRBD1	TRBV12-3/TRBV12-4	.	TRBJ2-7	TGTGCCGGCAGCCCCCGGGACAGAGCCTACGAGCAGTACTTC	CAGSPRDRAYEQYF
.	TRBV19	.	TRBJ1-5	TGTGCCAGTACCCTTGCGACAGTAAATCAGCCCCAGCATTTT	CASTLATVNQPQHF
.	TRBV18	many	TRBJ1-1	TGTGCCAGCTCACCCCTGGTAGGAAACACTGAAGCTTTCTTT	CASSPLVGNTEAFF
.	TRBV6-1	many	TRBJ2-7	TGTGCCAGCAGGTCGGGCCTAAACTACGAGCAGTACTTC	CASRSGLNYEQYF
.	TRBV28	.	TRBJ1-3	TGTGCCAGCAGTAGTACCGGATACACCATATATTTT	CASSSTGYTIYF
.	TRBV7-9	few	TRBJ1-2	TGTGCCAGCAGCTCGAGCGGTCGGACGTGGGAGGGCGGCTACACCTTC	CASSSSGRTWEGGYTF
.	TRBV27	many	TRBJ1-1	TGTGCCAGCAGACGGGGACAAAAGGGGACTGAAGCTTTCTTT	CASRRGQKGTEAFF
TRBD2	TRBV7-6	once	TRBJ2-1	TGTGCCAGCAGTGACGAGTCTAGCGGGAGATTCAATGAGCAGTTCTTC	CASSDESSGRFNEQFF
TRBD1	TRBV2	few	TRBJ2-6	TGTGCCAGCAGTGAAGGTAGGACAGGGAGATTCTCTGGGGCCAACGTCCTGACTTTC	CASSEGRTGRFSGANVLTF
.	TRBV6-1	few	TRBJ1-2	TGTGCCAGCGGGGGGTTGACGGATAAATATGGCTACACCTTC	CASGGLTDKYGYTF
.	TRBV7-9	many	TRBJ2-1	TGTGCCAGCAGCTTACCCCAGGGTGGAGAGCAGTTCTTC	CASSLPQGGEQFF
TRBD1	TRBV20-1	few	TRBJ2-1	TGCAGTGCTACCGGGACAGGGTCCTACAATGAGCAGTTCTTC	CSATGTGSYNEQFF
.	TRBV5-4	.	TRBJ1-1	TGTGCCAGCAGCTTGGACATTTTGAACACTGAAGCTTTCTTT	CASSLDILNTEAFF
.	TRBV30	.	TRBJ1-1	TGTGCCTGGAGTGTTATCGTGGGCACTGAAGCTTTCTTT	CAWSVIVGTEAFF
TRBD1	TRBV5-1	many	TRBJ1-2	TGCGCCAGCAGCTCTGGTTTGGGGACAGGGATCTATGGCTACACCTTC	CASSSGLGTGIYGYTF
.	TRBV11-2	.	TRBJ1-6	TGTGCCAGCAGTCAAAGTCCCGCAGAGCCCACCACCCTCCACTTT	CASSQSPAEPTTLHF
.	TRBV6-1	many	TRBJ1-1	TGTGCCAGCATCTTCGACAGGCCTGAAGCTTTCTTT	CASIFDRPEAFF
TRBD1	TRBV6-2/TRBV6-3	few	TRBJ1-1	TGTGCCAGCAGTTTCCGGGACAGGGTTAACACTGAAGCTTTCTTT	CASSFRDRVNTEAFF
.	TRBV20-1	.	TRBJ2-1	TGCAGTGCCTCTGAGGTCCGGTCCCAGGATGAGCAGTTCTTC	CSASEVRSQDEQFF
TRBD1	TRBV19	few	TRBJ1-1	TGTGCCAGTAGATCACGACAGGGGAAAGACACTGAAGCTTTCTTT	CASRSRQGKDTEAFF
.	TRBV6-6	many	TRBJ1-5	TGTGCCAGCAGTTACTCGACCGGTCAGCCCCAGCATTTT	CASSYSTGQPQHF
.	TRBV5-6	.	TRBJ1-2	TGTGCCAGCAGCAACGGGTCGGGCGGACCCTATGGCTACACCTTC	CASSNGSGGPYGYTF
.	TRBV2	many	TRBJ1-2	TGTGCCAGCGTTTTCGCAGGGGCTCAAGGCTACACCTTC	CASVFAGAQGYTF
TRBD1	TRBV12-3/TRBV12-4	.	TRBJ2-6	TGTGCCAGCAGTGGGGGGGGGACAGGGTACTCTCTCTCTGGGGCCAACGTCCTGACTTTC	CASSGGGTGYSLSGANVLTF
TRBD2	TRBV11-3	many	TRBJ2-5	TGTGCCAGCAGCTTTCGACTAGCGATGTACCAAGAGACCCAGTACTTC	CASSFRLAMYQETQYF
.	TRBV29-1	many	TRBJ2-1	TGCAGCGTAGGCGGTTACAATGAGCAGTTCTTC	CSVGGYNEQFF
.	TRBV12-3/TRBV12-4	few	TRBJ2-6	TGTGCCAGCGGGCGGGGTTCTGGGGCCAACGTCCTGACTTTC	CASGRGSGANVLTF
TRBD2	TRBV20-1	few	TRBJ2-1	TGCAGTGCTCAGAGATTCGGACTAGCGGGGCCATTCTCCTACAATGAGCAGTTCTTC	CSAQRFGLAGPFSYNEQFF
.	TRBV20-1	many	TRBJ1-2	TGCAGTGTTACCCTAGGGGGAGAAGCTAACTATGGCTACACCTTC	CSVTLGGEANYGYTF
.	TRBV11-2	many	TRBJ2-3	TGTGCCAGCAGCTTGGAGTCCATTCTTCGGTTAACAGATACGCAGTATTTT	CASSLESILRLTDTQYF
.	TRBV19	many	TRBJ1-1	TGTGCCAGTACCCAGGGGTATCTGAACACTGAAGCTTTCTTT	CASTQGYLNTEAFF
.	TRBV3-1	many	TRBJ2-3	TGTGCCAGCAGCCACCTCACAGATACGCAGTATTTT	CASSHLTDTQYF
.	TRBV18	.	TRBJ2-1	TGTGCCAGCTCACCACCGTCCCTAGTGGATGAGCAGTTCTTC	CASSPPSLVDEQFF
.	TRBV5-1	few	TRBJ2-7	TGCGCCAGCAGCTTCTCCCAGGGTGGGGACTACGAGCAGTACTTC	CASSFSQGGDYEQYF
.	TRBV6-1	many	TRBJ2-1	TGTGCCAGCATGCTAACCGGGACACGGGCCAATGAGCAGTTCTTC	CASMLTGTRANEQFF
.	TRBV3-1	many	TRBJ1-5	TGTGCCAGCAGCCAAGACTACGGCCAGCCCCAGCATTTT	CASSQDYGQPQHF
TRBD2	TRBV14	.	TRBJ2-3	TGTGCCAGCGCCCTAGCGGGGGGCGCGGATACGCAGTATTTT	CASALAGGADTQYF
.	TRBV4-2	.	TRBJ1-4	TGTGCCAGCGGGACCCGTAGAGCTGGGGAAAAACTGTTTTTT	CASGTRRAGEKLFF
.	TRBV2	.	TRBJ1-2	TGTGCCAGCAGTGGCACCAAAGTTCGGGATGTACGATATGGCTACACCTTC	CASSGTKVRDVRYGYTF
.	TRBV30	few	TRBJ2-1	TGTGCCTGGAGTGTGGGACCTGTCACGTTCTTC	CAWSVGPVTFF
.	TRBV4-1	few	TRBJ2-1	TGCGCCAGCAGCCGACCCCCGCCCTACAATGAGCAGTTCTTC	CASSRPPPYNEQFF
.	TRBV11-2	many	TRBJ1-1	TGTGCCAGCAGTTTTCGAGCTGTTAGTGTTGGCCCATCTTCCACTGAAGCTTTCTTT	CASSFRAVSVGPSSTEAFF
.	TRBV10-1	many	TRBJ2-5	TGCGCCAGCAGTGACAAAGAGACCCAGTACTTC	CASSDKETQYF